The 28 T cell receptor beta chains presented below share a single source sample, sequenced in a study of cytomegalovirus exposure and HLA in healthy donors. The study ran its PCR with 60 Vbeta and 13 Jbeta primers. The repertoire was sequenced with immunoSEQ multiplex PCR; TCRdb's copy has only in-frame clones and lacks some. The sample consists of 220,000 or so clones, under 85% of them appearing once. Sequenced input: PBMCs. These receptors were taken from a man aged 50-60 years in good health and CMV-seronegative.

The rearrangement links TRBV9 to TRBJ2-2, with D possibly matching TRBD1 (5 bases). Trimming removed 2 bases from V and 1 base from J, with 9 bases in between. The germline CDR1 and CDR2 sequences are SGDLS and YYNGEE. The CDR3 has 15 residues. CDR3 residues: CASSVDSLNTGELFF. The CDR3 bases are TGTGCCAGCAGCGTCGACAGCCTGAACACCGGGGAGCTGTTTTTT. The full variable domain, its missing parts supplied by reference TRBV9 and TRBJ2-2, is DSGVTQTPKHLITATGQRVTLRCSPRSGDLSVYWYQQSLDQGLQFLIQYYNGEERAKGNILERFSAQQFPDLHSELNLSSLELGDSALYFCASSVDSLNTGELFFGEGSRLTVL.

V gene TRBV7-3 combines with J gene TRBJ2-1; D is unresolved. Trimming took off 4 bases at V and 0 bases at J, with 10 bases between the two ends. Germline V gene data show CDR1 as SGHTA and CDR2 as FQGTGA. The CDR3 consists of 15 residues. The CDR3 bases are TGTGCCAGCAGCTACCAGAGGAGCTCCTACAATGAGCAGTTCTTC. It yields the protein CASSYQRSSYNEQFF.

J is TRBJ2-2 and V is TRBV5-4; the D gene is possibly TRBD2 (7 bases). The CDR3 has 13 amino acids. CDR1 and CDR2 (germline): SGHNT, YYREEE (reference sequence). V was cut by 4 bases and J by 4 bases, with 8 bases left in between. As DNA, the CDR3 is TGTGCCAGCAGCCGGGGGGCCACCGGGGAGCTGTTTTTT. This encodes CASSRGATGELFF. The variable domain in full, completed from reference TRBV5-4 and TRBJ2-2, reads ETGVTQSPTHLIKTRGQQVTLRCSSQSGHNTVSWYQQALGQGPQFIFQYYREEENGRGNFPPRFSGLQFPNYSSELNVNALELDDSALYLCASSRGATGELFFGEGSRLTVL.

The chain links TRBV29-1 to TRBJ2-1; D unclear. The CDR3 spans 13 residues. The germline V and J ends were trimmed by 6 bases and 2 bases, with 11 bases remaining between them. From germline, CDR1 is SQVTM and CDR2 ANQGSEA. CDR3 bases: TGCAGCGTAGCCTCCACCACCTACAATGAGCAGTTCTTC. It specifies CSVASTTYNEQFF.

The CDR3 DNA is TGTGCCAGCAGCGGACCGGAGGGCTACGAGCAGTACTTC. This gives the protein CASSGPEGYEQYF. The chain combines TRBV5-4 with TRBJ2-7; weak D call: TRBD2 (6 bases). Between the trimmed V and J ends, which lost 4 bases and 3 bases, there was a span of 11 bases. This CDR3 has 13 amino acids. Germline V gives CDR1 SGHNT, CDR2 YYREEE (reference sequence).

This clone was counted only a few times. The chain couples TRBV29-1 to TRBJ2-5; TRBD1 agrees at 7 bases. Germline lookup yields CDR1 SQVTM and CDR2 ANQGSEA. CDR3 length: 13 residues. With V trimmed by 5 bases and J by 5 bases, 8 bases remained unmatched. The chain's CDR3 is CSVTTTGMETQYF. DNA for the CDR3: TGCAGCGTTACGACGACAGGGATGGAGACCCAGTACTTC. Complete variable domain (other parts from reference TRBV29-1 and TRBJ2-5): SAVISQKPSRDICQRGTSLTIQCQVDSQVTMMFWYRQQPGQSLTLIATANQGSEATYESGFVIDKFPISRPNLTFSTLTVSNMSPEDSSIYLCSVTTTGMETQYFGPGTRLLVL.

The chain joins TRBV27 to TRBJ2-5, with 10 positions matching TRBD1. Germline lookup yields CDR1 MNHEY and CDR2 SMNVEV (reference sequence). The CDR3 covers 18 residues. V lost 4 bases to trimming and J lost 4 bases; unmatched junction nucleotides: 15. The CDR3 protein is CASSSTPGTGDGGETQYF. The CDR3 DNA sequence: TGTGCCAGCAGTTCCACCCCCGGGACAGGGGACGGGGGAGAGACCCAGTACTTC.

Concerning this clone itself: The junction departs from the called germline gene at one end, perhaps through a read error. The rearrangement links TRBV30 to TRBJ2-1, with 7 bases aligning to TRBD2. The CDR3 is made up of 16 amino acids. Germline CDR1 GTSNPN, CDR2 SVGIG (reference sequence). Here the CDR3 reads CTWNGISREAYNEQFF. Here the CDR3 DNA reads TGTACCTGGAACGGAATCTCACGGGAGGCCTACAATGAGCAGTTCTTC.

V and J are TRBV28 and TRBJ1-6, with D perhaps matching TRBD1 (6 bases). CDR1 MDHEN and CDR2 SYDVKM come from the germline V gene. V lost 4 bases and J lost 5, with 9 bases in between. The CDR3 is 14 amino acids. The CDR3 spells CASSSRTDNSPLHF. The DNA of the CDR3 is TGTGCCAGCAGTTCCCGGACAGATAATTCACCCCTCCACTTT.

To note about this clone: The junction departs from the called germline gene at one end, perhaps through a read error. The rearrangement uses TRBV7-6 and TRBJ2-1; TRBD1 aligns across 7 bases. The CDR3 totals 12 residues. Germline lookup yields CDR1 SGHVS and CDR2 FNYEAQ. The CDR3 nucleotides read TGTGCCAGCAGTATCCGACAGGGACCGCCGCTCTTC. As protein: CASSIRQGPPLF.

The V call is TRBV12-2, the J call TRBJ1-1. TRBV12-2 has pseudogene status. This CDR3 has 11 residues. Here the CDR3 reads CASRLAGRAFF. The CDR3 DNA is TGTGCAAGTCGCTTAGCAGGGAGGGCTTTCTTT.

The gene calls are TRBV29-1 and TRBJ2-7, with TRBD2 matching 11 bases. Germline-derived CDR1 and CDR2 are SQVTM and ANQGSEA. CDR3 length: 13 amino acids. Losses at the gene ends were 7 bases for V and 7 bases for J; bases not matched to a gene: 9. The CDR3: CSATSGNRWEQYF. The CDR3 DNA reads TGCAGCGCGACTAGCGGGAACAGATGGGAGCAGTACTTC.

This clone was detected only once. This CDR3 is also generated by other DNA sequences in the sample. V and J are TRBV9 and TRBJ1-5; no definite D call. V was pared by 0 bases and J by 4 bases, with 8 bases between. There are 14 residues in the CDR3. Germline V gene lookup returns CDR1 SGDLS and CDR2 YYNGEE. CDR3 in amino acids: CASSVEPGNQPQHF. Here the CDR3 DNA reads TGTGCCAGCAGCGTAGAGCCAGGAAATCAGCCCCAGCATTTT.

The chain is built from TRBV27 and TRBJ2-1, with TRBD2 matching 8 bases. V lost 8 bases and J lost 9; bases outside the gene matches: 3. CDR1 is MNHEY and CDR2 is SMNVEV in the germline V gene (reference sequence). The CDR3 extends over 11 amino acids. CDR3: CASLRGGEQFF. The CDR3 nucleotides read TGTGCCAGCCTACGGGGGGGTGAGCAGTTCTTC.

V and J are TRBV12-5 and TRBJ1-1; D possibly corresponds to TRBD1 (5 bases). The germline V gene encodes CDR1 LGHNT and CDR2 FRNRAP. Trimming stripped 3 bases from V and 1 base from J, with 6 bases between. CDR3 length: 13 residues. CDR3 DNA sequence: TGTGCTAGTGGTTTAACAGGGAACACTGAAGCTTTCTTT. Amino acid sequence: CASGLTGNTEAFF.

The V and J genes are TRBV6-6 and TRBJ1-1; 8 bases are a match to TRBD1. Germline CDR1 reads MNHNY; CDR2 reads SVGAGI (reference sequence). V shed 6 bases, J shed 3 bases, and the junction held 9 bases outside the gene matches. The CDR3 is 15 amino acids. As DNA, the CDR3 is TGTGCCAGCAGCCGCTCGGGACAGGAGTACACTGAAGCTTTCTTT. Protein: CASSRSGQEYTEAFF.

The chain has TRBV10-3 and TRBJ2-1, with 8 bases fitting TRBD2. With 0 bases clipped from V and 7 bases from J, the junction kept 14 bases outside the gene matches. The CDR3 length is 18 residues. CDR1 is ENHRY, CDR2 SYGVKD, per germline. In nucleotides, the CDR3 is TGTGCCATCAGTGAGTCCTCCCTTAGCGGGATGGGGGGGAATGAGCAGTTCTTC. This gives the protein CAISESSLSGMGGNEQFF.

The CDR3 region has the DNA TGTGCCAGCAGTATGACAGAAATCACCGGGGAGCTGTTTTTT. This encodes CASSMTEITGELFF. V usage is TRBV27 and J usage is TRBJ2-2, with D possibly matching TRBD1 (5 bases). Trimming pared 5 bases from V and 4 bases from J, leaving 11 bases between. The V gene's germline CDR1 is MNHEY and CDR2 SMNVEV (reference sequence). CDR3 size: 14 residues.

The J gene is TRBJ1-2, the V gene TRBV6-5; D gene unclear. CDR3 size: 14 residues. CDR1 and CDR2 from the germline V gene are MNHEY and SVGAGI. V lost 2 bases to trimming and J lost 4 bases, with 11 bases between them. DNA of the CDR3: TGTGCCAGCAGTTACCGGACCGGGGTCTATGGCTACACCTTC. The encoded protein is CASSYRTGVYGYTF.

The gene calls are TRBV19 and TRBJ2-1, with TRBD2 as a possible D gene (6 bases). The CDR3 consists of 14 residues. Trimming stripped 7 bases from V and 9 bases from J, with 19 bases between. CDR1 and CDR2 (germline): LNHDA, SQIVND (reference sequence). For the CDR3, the DNA is TGTGCCAGTAACCCGGGAGTTACCGCCGGTGAGCAGTTCTTC. Its translation: CASNPGVTAGEQFF.

This clone was seen a single time. V and J are TRBV28 and TRBJ2-4; 7 bases align to TRBD2. V trimming: 5 bases; J trimming: 8 bases; junction bases outside the gene matches: 9. Germline assignment: CDR1 MDHEN and CDR2 SYDVKM. CDR3 size: 14 residues. In nucleotides, the CDR3 is TGTGCCAGCAGTCTGGGACGGGGGAGGGACATTCAGTACTTC. Translation: CASSLGRGRDIQYF.

This clone has just one count. The rearrangement links TRBV2 to TRBJ1-5; 10 nucleotides match TRBD1. This CDR3 has 13 residues. Germline loops: CDR1 SNHLY, CDR2 FYNNEI. V shed 6 bases and J 10 bases; nucleotides not matched to a gene: 6. DNA for the CDR3: TGTGCCAGCAGGGGGACAGGGGTGGGACCCCAGCATTTT. This sequence encodes CASRGTGVGPQHF. The variable domain in full, with the rest retrieved from reference TRBV2 and TRBJ1-5, is EPEVTQTPSHQVTQMGQEVILRCVPISNHLYFYWYRQILGQKVEFLVSFYNNEISEKSEIFDDQFSVERPDGSNFTLKIRSTKLEDSAMYFCASRGTGVGPQHFGDGTRLSIL.

The chain has TRBV19 and TRBJ1-6; unclear D gene. Trimming left V 3 bases short and J 7 bases short, with 22 bases between. The V gene's germline CDR1 is LNHDA and CDR2 SQIVND (reference sequence). The CDR3 totals 18 residues. This CDR3 reads CASSMPQFTPSENSPLHF. DNA of the CDR3: TGTGCCAGTAGTATGCCTCAGTTCACCCCTAGTGAGAATTCACCCCTCCACTTT.

The rearrangement joins TRBV5-4 to TRBJ2-1; 12 bases line up with TRBD2. This CDR3 contains 15 residues. Trimming removed 4 bases from V and 8 bases from J; junction bases left unmatched: 7. Germline V lookup: CDR1 SGHNT, CDR2 YYREEE (reference sequence). This CDR3 is CASSLTSGSIDEQFF. The CDR3 DNA reads as TGTGCCAGCAGCCTGACTAGCGGGAGTATCGATGAGCAGTTCTTC.

The chain is built from TRBV6-5 and TRBJ1-2; a possible D gene is TRBD1 (5 bases). Trimming removed 6 bases at V and 7 bases at J, with 18 bases between. The CDR3 consists of 14 residues. CDR1 is MNHEY, CDR2 SVGAGI, per germline. CDR3 coding DNA: TGTGCCAGCAGAACAACGGGGGTCACTGGTGGCTACACCTTC. As protein: CASRTTGVTGGYTF.

This rearrangement joins TRBV28 to TRBJ2-2; 8 bases fit TRBD2. Unmatched junction bases numbered 4, after V lost 7 bases and J lost 0 bases. This CDR3 has 15 amino acids. Germline values: CDR1 MDHEN, CDR2 SYDVKM. The DNA for the CDR3 is TGTGCCAGCACTGGCGGGAGGTCGAACACCGGGGAGCTGTTTTTT. This encodes CASTGGRSNTGELFF.

The chain combines TRBV10-1 with TRBJ2-7, with 11 nucleotides matching TRBD2. This CDR3 contains 14 residues. J was trimmed by 6 bases and V by 7 bases; bases with no gene match: 8. Germline V gives CDR1 WNHNN, CDR2 SYGVQD (reference sequence). CDR3: CASTPTGTSGEQYF. The CDR3 bases are TGCGCCAGCACCCCCACCGGGACTAGCGGCGAGCAGTACTTC.

This chain uses TRBV5-8 with TRBJ2-1; 13 bases are shared with TRBD2. J gave up 10 bases and V 4 bases, and 11 bases lay outside the gene matches. The CDR3 is 16 amino acids. Germline CDR1 reads SGHTS; CDR2 reads YDEGEE. The CDR3 coding sequence is TGTGCCAGCAGCCTGAGCCGGACTAGCGGGAGTTGGGAGCAGTTCTTC. Amino acid sequence: CASSLSRTSGSWEQFF.